Listed below are T cell receptor beta chains from one sample, sequenced in a study of blood T cell repertoires in COVID-19. Generated by immunoSEQ multiplex PCR, the TCRdb table keeps only in-frame clones and is missing some. The data hold some 120,000 clones, with less than 85% observed a single time. The material sequenced was peripheral blood. These receptors all come from a man aged 30 to 39 with acute or convalescent COVID-19. The CDR3 runs from the conserved cysteine through the conserved F or W. D genes are given only for firm matches. A clone size is listed for some rows: how often the clone was seen (once, few, many), or a class if it is expanded.

j_call d_call v_call clone_size cdr3_nt cdr3_aa
TRBJ1-2 TRBD1 TRBV7-9 - TGTGCCAGCAGCTCCAGGGGGAGTGGTGGCTACACCTTC CASSSRGSGGYTF
TRBJ1-1 TRBD1 TRBV12-3/TRBV12-4 - TGTGCCAGCAGATCCTCAGGGGGCACTGAAGCTTTCTTT CASRSSGGTEAFF
TRBJ1-1 - TRBV5-1 - TGCGCCAGCAGCTTCGATGCTGCAGGACAGACTATTAACACTGAAGCTTTCTTT CASSFDAAGQTINTEAFF
TRBJ1-1 TRBD1 TRBV18 - TGTGCCAGCTCTCCCAGGGACAGGGCGCCTGAAGCTTTCTTT CASSPRDRAPEAFF
TRBJ2-2 TRBD2 TRBV7-3 once TGTGCCAGCAGCTTAATGACTAGCGGGAGGTACACCGGGGAGCTGTTTTTT CASSLMTSGRYTGELFF
TRBJ1-4 - TRBV30 - TGTGCCTGGATGCAGGGCCAAACTGAAAAACTGTTTTTT CAWMQGQTEKLFF
TRBJ2-1 - TRBV4-1 - TGCGCCAGCAGCCAAGCCACTACAGGGCTGAGTGAGCAGTTCTTC CASSQATTGLSEQFF
TRBJ1-5 - TRBV6-5 few TGTGCCAGCAGTTACTCGCCAGGGTTGGATCAGCCCCAGCATTTT CASSYSPGLDQPQHF
TRBJ1-1 - TRBV28 - TGTGCCAGCAGTTTATGGGCAGAAACCTACACTGAAGCTTTCTTT CASSLWAETYTEAFF
TRBJ2-5 TRBD2 TRBV7-3 - TGTGCCAGCAGCTTAGCGGGAGGGCCTGCGGAGACCCAGTACTTC CASSLAGGPAETQYF
TRBJ1-4 TRBD1 TRBV30 - TGTGCCTGGAGTGCAGGGACAGGGGATGAAAAACTGTTTTTT CAWSAGTGDEKLFF
TRBJ2-1 - TRBV27 - TGTGCCAGCAGTACCCCGCCCGGGTGGTCCTACAATGAGCAGTTCTTC CASSTPPGWSYNEQFF
TRBJ1-3 TRBD1 TRBV4-3 - TGCGCCAGCAGCCTCTCGACAGGGGAAAGTGGAAACACCATATATTTT CASSLSTGESGNTIYF
TRBJ2-5 - TRBV7-7 - TGTGCTAGCAGCTTTGCAGGGATGGAGACCCAGTACTTC CASSFAGMETQYF
TRBJ2-3 TRBD2 TRBV15 - TGTGCCACCAGCAGAGAGATTGGGCGGGGGGGCATGGATACGCAGTATTTT CATSREIGRGGMDTQYF
TRBJ1-2 - TRBV7-9 - TGTGCCAGCAGCTTAGCGGCAGGATTCTATGGCTACACCTTC CASSLAAGFYGYTF
TRBJ1-3 - TRBV30 - TGTGCCTGGGGCCTGCGGGACACCATATATTTT CAWGLRDTIYF
TRBJ2-1 - TRBV6-4 - TGTGCCAGCAGTGACAACTCGGGGGAGCAGTTCTTC CASSDNSGEQFF
TRBJ1-2 - TRBV2 many TGTGCCAGCAGCGTGGCCTATGGCTACACCTTC CASSVAYGYTF
TRBJ1-3 - TRBV2 once TGTGCCAGCAGTGAAGCGATAGCCTCTGGAAACACCATATATTTT CASSEAIASGNTIYF
TRBJ2-3 - TRBV4-1 few TGCGCCAGCAGCCGACGGACTGACACAGATACGCAGTATTTT CASSRRTDTDTQYF
TRBJ1-2 TRBD1 TRBV6-5 - TGTGCCAGCAGGCCGGGACAGGGGGCGCGAGGCTACACCTTC CASRPGQGARGYTF
TRBJ2-3 - TRBV5-5 - TGTGCCAGCAGCCCCCCTCCCACAGATACGCAGTATTTT CASSPPPTDTQYF
TRBJ1-2 - TRBV29-1 few TGCAGCGTTGAAGGGACAGCCTACACCTTC CSVEGTAYTF
TRBJ2-2 - TRBV11-2 - TGTGCCAGCAGCCCGGCAGTAGCGGATTACACCGGGGAGCTGTTTTTT CASSPAVADYTGELFF
TRBJ1-1 - TRBV20-1 - TGCAGTGCTAGGGGTCTACCGGAGGCTTTCTTT CSARGLPEAFF
TRBJ2-3 - TRBV6-5 - TGTGCCAGCAGCCTTCTTTGGGCTAGCACAGATACGCAGTATTTT CASSLLWASTDTQYF
TRBJ2-4 - TRBV20-1 - TGCAGTGCTATTATGAACATTCAGTACTTC CSAIMNIQYF